Below are 3 T cell receptor beta chains sequenced from a single sample in a study of T cell changes during pregnancy in multiple sclerosis. TCRdb's copy holds only in-frame clones and misses some; the assay was immunoSEQ multiplex PCR. The table records 18,000 or so clones, around 90% of them present only once. The input for sequencing was CD4+ T cells from peripheral blood mononuclear cells, taken in the first trimester of pregnancy. The origin of the receptors is a female donor in good health, enrolled as a control in a pregnancy study.

The chain is built from TRBV6-1 and TRBJ2-7; the D gene is possibly TRBD2 (7 bases). The germline V and J ends were trimmed by 6 bases and 0 bases, with 15 bases remaining between them. The length of the CDR3 is 15 residues. Germline V gene data show CDR1 as MNHNS and CDR2 as SASEGT. The CDR3 region has the DNA TGTGCCAGCAGCGGTGGGGGCGGGAGCTCCTACGAGCAGTACTTC. Amino acids: CASSGGGGSSYEQYF.

This chain joins TRBV5-1 and TRBJ2-7, with a weak D call TRBD1 (6 bases). The CDR3 has 13 amino acids. Germline V gene sequence: CDR1 SGHRS, CDR2 YFSETQ. V was trimmed by 0 bases and J by 4 bases, leaving 8 bases between them. CDR3 sequence (DNA): TGCGCCAGCAGCTTGGCAGGACAGTACGAGCAGTACTTC. It is translated as CASSLAGQYEQYF.

This chain connects TRBV2 to TRBJ1-6, with D possibly TRBD1 on 5 matching bases. The CDR3 has 14 amino acids. The V end lost 3 bases, the J end lost 14 bases, and 17 bases lay between the germline ends. Germline V gene sequence: CDR1 SNHLY, CDR2 FYNNEI. As DNA, the CDR3 is TGTGCCAGCAGTGAGGGGAGTCAGCCGGGGGCCCTCCACTTT. Residues: CASSEGSQPGALHF.